This is a list of T cell receptor beta chains from one sample in a study of identical twins. TCRdb recomputed calls from the 5' RACE reads with MiXCR, one row per CDR3 protein. The data show 570,000 or so distinct CDR3 sequences, 9% to 10% seen once. The sample was also linked to a second study, of yellow fever vaccine responses in identical twins.

Specimen: PBMCs. The receptors were sampled from a woman aged 18-35 years in good health. CDR3s include the opening cysteine and the closing phenylalanine or tryptophan. The order of the fields is clone size, V gene, J gene, D gene, CDR3 protein, CDR3 DNA. D genes are given only for firm matches. For some rows the clone size is stated as once, few or many, or as a class when expanded; others skip it.

>NA|TRBV6-2/TRBV6-3|TRBJ2-1|NA
CASQGHSSYNEQFF
TGTGCCAGCCAAGGACACAGCTCCTACAATGAGCAGTTCTTC
>NA|TRBV20-1|TRBJ2-1|TRBD2
CSARRLSGGAGNEQFF
TGCAGTGCTAGACGTCTTAGCGGGGGGGCCGGGAATGAGCAGTTCTTC
>many|TRBV7-3|TRBJ1-1|TRBD1
CASSYGQGTEAFF
TGTGCCAGCAGCTACGGACAGGGAACTGAAGCTTTCTTT
>many|TRBV3-1|TRBJ2-3|NA
CASSQEIGLYTDTQYF
TGTGCCAGCAGCCAAGAAATCGGACTATACACAGATACGCAGTATTTT
>few|TRBV29-1|TRBJ2-5|TRBD2
CSVRLAGQETQYF
TGCAGCGTCAGACTAGCGGGACAAGAGACCCAGTACTTC
>NA|TRBV28|TRBJ1-2|NA
CAIFIGRSEANYGYTF
TGTGCCATCTTCATAGGCAGGTCGGAAGCTAACTATGGCTACACCTTC
>few|TRBV7-8|TRBJ1-5|TRBD1
CASSLGAGGSNQPQHF
TGTGCCAGCAGCTTAGGGGCAGGGGGTAGCAATCAGCCCCAGCATTTT
>few|TRBV3-1|TRBJ1-5|NA
CASSQSLAGANQPQHF
TGTGCCAGCAGCCAATCCTTGGCAGGTGCCAATCAGCCCCAGCATTTT
>NA|TRBV4-3|TRBJ2-1|NA
CASSQEMRKDDEQFF
TGCGCCAGCAGCCAAGAGATGAGGAAAGATGATGAGCAGTTCTTC
>many|TRBV28|TRBJ2-1|TRBD2
CAVNKAGGHHEQFF
TGTGCCGTAAATAAAGCGGGGGGGCACCATGAGCAGTTCTTC
>many|TRBV6-5|TRBJ2-3|TRBD2
CASSRRERGSTDTQYF
TGTGCCAGCAGCCGCCGGGAGCGGGGGAGCACAGATACGCAGTATTTT
>few|TRBV7-9|TRBJ2-1|TRBD2
CASSLDLAGREQFF
TGTGCCAGCAGCTTGGATCTAGCGGGGCGTGAGCAGTTCTTC
>NA|TRBV5-6|TRBJ2-3|TRBD2
CASTTAGGSTDTQYF
TGTGCCAGCACCACAGCGGGGGGGAGCACAGATACGCAGTATTTT
>NA|TRBV12-3/TRBV12-4|TRBJ2-4|TRBD1
CASSRGQGMQFIQYF
TGTGCCAGCAGTCGGGGACAGGGGATGCAATTCATTCAGTACTTC
>few|TRBV28|TRBJ2-7|TRBD2
CASSLFPSGTSGITYEQYF
TGTGCCAGCAGTTTATTCCCTAGTGGGACTAGCGGGATTACCTACGAGCAGTACTTC
>few|TRBV5-6|TRBJ2-7|NA
CASSPGLRNYEQYF
TGTGCCAGCAGCCCCGGCCTACGAAACTACGAGCAGTACTTC
>NA|TRBV12-3/TRBV12-4|TRBJ2-4|TRBD1
CASSLGQGAWDIQYF
TGTGCCAGCAGTTTGGGACAGGGGGCCTGGGACATTCAGTACTTC
>many|TRBV20-1|TRBJ2-3|NA
CSADSGTIFNPDTQYF
TGCAGTGCCGATTCCGGGACCATATTTAATCCGGATACGCAGTATTTT
>NA|TRBV5-1|TRBJ2-1|NA
CASSREGTTYNEQFF
TGCGCCAGCAGCAGGGAAGGGACAACCTACAATGAGCAGTTCTTC
>many|TRBV7-2|TRBJ2-2|NA
CASSLRRATGELFF
TGTGCCAGCAGCTTAAGGAGGGCCACCGGGGAGCTGTTTTTT
>NA|TRBV20-1|TRBJ2-5|TRBD2
CSATSGREVGETQYF
TGCAGTGCTACCTCTGGGAGGGAGGTAGGGGAGACCCAGTACTTC
>many|TRBV20-1|TRBJ2-1|TRBD2
CSGGALNEQFF
TGCAGCGGGGGGGCTCTCAATGAGCAGTTCTTC
>NA|TRBV9|TRBJ2-1|TRBD1
CASSLRQGSVNEQFF
TGTGCCAGCAGCTTGAGACAGGGAAGTGTTAATGAGCAGTTCTTC
>few|TRBV11-2|TRBJ2-7|TRBD2
CASSARELAESYEQYF
TGTGCCAGCAGCGCCCGGGAACTAGCGGAATCCTACGAGCAGTACTTC
>many|TRBV6-1|TRBJ2-1|TRBD2
CASSTSSGSYNEQFF
TGTGCCAGCAGTACCTCTAGCGGGAGTTACAATGAGCAGTTCTTC
>many|TRBV6-5|TRBJ2-3|NA
CASSYSTQGGADTQYF
TGTGCCAGCAGTTACTCGACACAGGGCGGCGCAGATACGCAGTATTTT
>many|TRBV4-2|TRBJ2-3|NA
CASSQAAFTDTQYF
TGTGCCAGCAGCCAAGCTGCCTTCACAGATACGCAGTATTTT
>NA|TRBV5-1|TRBJ1-6|NA
CASSLEGGNYNSPLHF
TGCGCCAGCAGCTTGGAGGGGGGCAACTATAATTCACCCCTCCACTTT
>many|TRBV7-8|TRBJ1-4|TRBD1
CASSLKADRVLEKLFF
TGTGCCAGCAGCCTAAAAGCGGACAGGGTCCTTGAAAAACTGTTTTTT
>NA|TRBV7-2|TRBJ1-1|TRBD1
CASTRRGGAGEAFF
TGTGCCAGCACCCGCAGAGGGGGCGCGGGTGAAGCTTTCTTT
>NA|TRBV12-3/TRBV12-4|TRBJ2-5|TRBD2
CATSDGGGYQETQYF
TGTGCCACCTCAGACGGCGGGGGGTACCAAGAGACCCAGTACTTC
>few|TRBV4-1|TRBJ2-5|TRBD1
CASSSPRQGQETQYF
TGCGCCAGCAGCTCTCCGAGACAGGGCCAAGAGACCCAGTACTTC
>NA|TRBV30|TRBJ1-2|NA
CAWGSLWGADGYTF
TGTGCCTGGGGATCACTTTGGGGGGCTGATGGCTACACCTTC
>many|TRBV6-1|TRBJ1-1|NA
CAVMRGAGNTEAFF
TGTGCAGTCATGAGGGGCGCGGGGAACACTGAAGCTTTCTTT
>few|TRBV11-1|TRBJ2-1|NA
CASLFNEQFF
TGTGCCAGCCTATTCAATGAGCAGTTCTTC
>NA|TRBV7-9|TRBJ2-3|TRBD2
CASGVLGGTDTQYF
TGTGCCAGCGGCGTTTTGGGGGGGACAGATACGCAGTATTTT
>NA|TRBV5-1|TRBJ2-5|NA
CASSRITVGETQYF
TGCGCCAGCAGCCGGATCACGGTGGGGGAGACCCAGTACTTC
>few|TRBV7-2|TRBJ2-1|NA
CASSLASRNEQFF
TGTGCCAGCAGCTTAGCGTCTCGCAATGAGCAGTTCTTC
>NA|TRBV7-9|TRBJ2-3|NA
CASSRGTSSTDTQYF
TGTGCCAGCAGCCGCGGGACATCTAGCACAGATACGCAGTATTTT
>NA|TRBV6-2/TRBV6-3|TRBJ2-5|NA
CASSYLTGGGQETQYF
TGTGCCAGCAGTTACTTAACAGGGGGAGGGCAAGAGACCCAGTACTTC
>NA|TRBV21-1|TRBJ2-3|NA
CASGGRQGAFTDTQYF
TGTGCCAGCGGGGGAAGGCAGGGGGCTTTCACAGATACGCAGTATTTT
>NA|TRBV7-2|TRBJ1-5|NA
CASSLAPGTFSNQPQHF
TGTGCCAGCAGCTTAGCCCCTGGGACATTTAGCAATCAGCCCCAGCATTTT
>many|TRBV12-3/TRBV12-4|TRBJ2-1|TRBD2
CASSLLAGDSEQFF
TGTGCCAGCAGTTTGCTAGCGGGAGATAGTGAGCAGTTCTTC
>NA|TRBV5-1|TRBJ2-7|NA
CASSLARQRVLYEQYF
TGCGCCAGCAGCTTGGCCCGTCAGCGGGTCCTCTACGAGCAGTACTTC
>NA|TRBV5-1|TRBJ2-2|TRBD1
CASSSRVGTGGTGELFF
TGCGCCAGCAGCTCGCGGGTCGGGACAGGGGGAACCGGGGAGCTGTTTTTT
>few|TRBV2|TRBJ1-5|NA
CASSENLPSNQPQHF
TGTGCCAGCAGTGAAAACCTCCCGAGCAATCAGCCCCAGCATTTT
>many|TRBV9|TRBJ2-3|NA
CASSALTGLSTDTQYF
TGTGCCAGCAGCGCACTGACAGGTCTTAGCACAGATACGCAGTATTTT
>NA|TRBV20-1|TRBJ1-1|NA
CSARDGGGTEAFF
TGCAGTGCTAGAGATGGGGGGGGGACTGAAGCTTTCTTT
>few|TRBV9|TRBJ2-5|NA
CASSVALEGETQYF
TGTGCCAGCAGCGTAGCACTGGAAGGCGAGACCCAGTACTTC
>NA|TRBV30|TRBJ2-7|TRBD1
CAWGQGPYEQYF
TGTGCCTGGGGACAGGGGCCATACGAGCAGTACTTC
>NA|TRBV6-5|TRBJ2-7|NA
CASSSGRGGHEQYF
TGTGCCAGCAGTTCCGGCAGGGGTGGCCACGAGCAGTACTTC
>NA|TRBV19|TRBJ2-5|TRBD1
CASSMPGQQETQYF
TGTGCCAGTAGTATGCCGGGACAGCAAGAGACCCAGTACTTC
>many|TRBV27|TRBJ2-7|NA
CASSLGLGAYEQYF
TGTGCCAGCAGTTTAGGGCTAGGAGCCTACGAGCAGTACTTC